This is a list of T cell receptor beta chains from one sample in a study of early T cells in non-severe SARS-CoV-2 infection. TCRdb reanalysed the 5' RACE reads using MiXCR and keeps one entry per CDR3 protein. Among 87,000 or so distinct CDR3 sequences listed, roughly 12% were seen once. The sample taken for sequencing was whole blood. These receptor sequences come from an adult who was a healthcare worker with PCR-confirmed SARS-CoV-2 infection or an uninfected control (not recorded which). Both conserved end residues are trimmed from each CDR3. Fields, in order: V gene, J gene, CDR3 protein.

TRBV7-9	TRBJ1-1	ASSSGVNTEAF
TRBV10-3	TRBJ2-7	AISRVGPHEQY
TRBV19	TRBJ2-6	ASTLSSGANVLT
TRBV19	TRBJ2-7	ASSIDFGSYEQY
TRBV18	TRBJ1-2	ASSPPSGGTFYGYT
TRBV30	TRBJ2-2	AVKGRDRRFTGELF
TRBV5-4	TRBJ1-1	ASSLPGTGVAEAF
TRBV5-4	TRBJ1-1	ASSRGGQGFAEAF
TRBV11-3	TRBJ2-7	ASSLAPTGALYEQY
TRBV28	TRBJ2-7	ASKVGTDSYEQY
TRBV20-1	TRBJ2-7	SASRLLAGGTSYEQY
TRBV29-1	TRBJ2-7	SVLTGGIYEQY
TRBV29-1	TRBJ1-1	SVERGYTEAF
TRBV12-3/TRBV12-4	TRBJ2-7	ASTLGTGNYEQY
TRBV11-3	TRBJ2-1	ASSSRDSNEQF
TRBV6-5	TRBJ1-3	ASTPGGSGNTIY
TRBV6-5	TRBJ2-2	ASSYSWQKRGELF
TRBV11-3	TRBJ2-2	ASSSGRRNTGELF
TRBV20-1	TRBJ1-5	SASRTGSGQPQH
TRBV18	TRBJ1-3	ASSRDRGFGNTIY
TRBV19	TRBJ2-3	ASSQLTGFTDTQY
TRBV30	TRBJ2-7	AWRSGVEQY
TRBV20-1	TRBJ2-2	SASGDFTGELF
TRBV6-4	TRBJ2-1	ASSTTSGRVRNEQF
TRBV4-1	TRBJ2-3	ASSQVGRSDTQY
TRBV6-6	TRBJ2-3	ASSYGSARGGDTQY
TRBV25-1	TRBJ1-1	ASKFEWNTEAF
TRBV6-5	TRBJ2-7	ASRNSVESEQY
TRBV10-3	TRBJ1-2	AISESRDINYGYT
TRBV7-7	TRBJ2-2	ASSLALADTGELF
TRBV2	TRBJ2-7	ASSEWFTYEQY
TRBV15	TRBJ2-1	ATSRDGYNEQF
TRBV29-1	TRBJ2-3	SAGTGGLTDTQY
TRBV6-6	TRBJ1-2	ASSSTGTGVYGYT
TRBV7-9	TRBJ1-3	ASGGEGSGNTIY
TRBV4-2	TRBJ2-5	ASSDLANQETQY
TRBV12-3/TRBV12-4	TRBJ2-7	ASSARDTRAYEQY
TRBV7-3	TRBJ2-2	ASSLNRGGTGELF
TRBV29-1	TRBJ2-5	TGGPSLETQY
TRBV6-5	TRBJ2-7	ASSYSGKGREQY
TRBV19	TRBJ2-2	ASNGLDTGELF
TRBV20-1	TRBJ2-1	SANPFGDFMGNEQF
TRBV4-3	TRBJ1-1	ASSQDQGANTEAF
TRBV20-1	TRBJ2-7	SATPGRVFVYEQY
TRBV20-1	TRBJ2-1	SASRSLWGGSSYNEQF
TRBV7-3	TRBJ1-2	ASSFIGRGGYT